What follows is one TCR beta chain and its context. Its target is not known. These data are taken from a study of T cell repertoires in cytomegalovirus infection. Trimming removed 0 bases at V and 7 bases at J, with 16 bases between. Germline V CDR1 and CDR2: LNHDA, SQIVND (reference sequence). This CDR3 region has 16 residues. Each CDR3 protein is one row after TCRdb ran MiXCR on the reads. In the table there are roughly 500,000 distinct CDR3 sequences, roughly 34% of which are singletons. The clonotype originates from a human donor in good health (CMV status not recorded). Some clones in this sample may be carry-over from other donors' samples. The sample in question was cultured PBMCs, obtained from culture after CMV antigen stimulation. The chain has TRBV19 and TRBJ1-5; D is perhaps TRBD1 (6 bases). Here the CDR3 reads CASSIDRGGPSQPQHF. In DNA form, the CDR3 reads TGTGCCAGTAGTATAGATCGAGGGGGGCCCAGCCAGCCCCAGCATTTT.